A single sample gave rise to the 6 T cell receptor beta chains below, sequenced in a study of blood T cell repertoires in COVID-19. Sequenced by immunoSEQ multiplex PCR; TCRdb stores in-frame clones only, minus some. In the table there are 310,000 or so clones, approximately 90% of which are singletons. What was sequenced was peripheral blood. Receptor source: a woman aged 50 to 60 with active or convalescent COVID-19.

This clone has a handful of counts. This sequence joins TRBV25-1 and TRBJ2-7; 11 nucleotides line up with TRBD1. J lost 7 bases, V lost 8 bases, and 7 bases had no gene match. This CDR3 is 13 amino acids long. Germline V lookup: CDR1 MGHDK, CDR2 SYGVNS. The CDR3 coding sequence is TGTGCCAGCGTGGGACAGGGGGTAGGGGAGCAGTACTTC. This codes for CASVGQGVGEQYF.

This chain uses TRBV7-8 with TRBJ1-1; unclear D gene. This CDR3 is 15 amino acids long. V shed 5 bases and J shed 0 bases, with 13 bases lying between them. The germline CDR1 and CDR2 sequences are SGHVS and FQNEAQ. CDR3 sequence: CASSRESTVNTEAFF. CDR3 DNA sequence: TGTGCCAGCAGCCGAGAAAGCACGGTGAACACTGAAGCTTTCTTT. Variable domain in full (rest from reference TRBV7-8 and TRBJ1-1): GAGVSQSPRYKVAKRGQDVALRCDPISGHVSLFWYQQALGQGPEFLTYFQNEAQLDKSGLPSDRFFAERPEGSVSTLKIQRTQQEDSAVYLCASSRESTVNTEAFFGQGTRLTVV.

This chain connects TRBV5-1 to TRBJ2-5; 9 positions match TRBD2. From germline, CDR1 is SGHRS and CDR2 YFSETQ. The CDR3 contains 16 residues. Trimming at V came to 0 bases and at J to 1 base, leaving 4 bases not matched to a gene. CDR3 protein: CASSLEPRGGQETQYF. In DNA form, the CDR3 reads TGCGCCAGCAGCTTGGAGCCGCGGGGGGGCCAAGAGACCCAGTACTTC. The full variable domain, completed using reference TRBV5-1 and TRBJ2-5, is KAGVTQTPRYLIKTRGQQVTLSCSPISGHRSVSWYQQTPGQGLQFLFEYFSETQRNKGNFPGRFSGRQFSNSRSEMNVSTLELGDSALYLCASSLEPRGGQETQYFGPGTRLLVL.

The CDR3 sequence: CASSLGTGGHEQYF. The CDR3 nucleotides are TGTGCCAGCAGCCTCGGGACAGGGGGCCACGAGCAGTACTTC. The chain uses TRBV13 and TRBJ2-7, with 12 bases lining up with TRBD1. The V gene's germline CDR1 is PRHDT and CDR2 FYEKMQ (reference sequence). The V gene end was trimmed by 5 bases and the J gene end by 5 bases; junction bases not matched to a gene: 4. The CDR3 runs 14 residues. The whole variable domain, filled in from reference TRBV13 and TRBJ2-7, reads AAGVIQSPRHLIKEKRETATLKCYPIPRHDTVYWYQQGPGQDPQFLISFYEKMQSDKGSIPDRFSAQQFSDYHSELNMSSLELGDSALYFCASSLGTGGHEQYFGPGTRLTVT.

The CDR3 region has the DNA TGTGCCTGGAGTGTGTATCCCTCTGGAAACACCATATATTTT. It is translated as CAWSVYPSGNTIYF. This chain links TRBV30 with TRBJ1-3; D is uncertain. CDR3 size: 14 residues. Deletions cut 0 bases from V and 0 bases from J, with 6 bases between. Germline V gene lookup returns CDR1 GTSNPN and CDR2 SVGIG (reference sequence).

This clone was found a few times. The rearrangement links TRBV19 to TRBJ1-1; 9 nucleotides match TRBD1. The V and J ends lost 7 bases and 7 bases, in that order; junction bases with no gene match: 10. Germline V gives CDR1 LNHDA, CDR2 SQIVND (reference sequence). The CDR3 contains 14 residues. Here the CDR3 DNA reads TGTGCCAGTATCCCCCGGGACAGGGCTTTTGAAGCTTTCTTT. This translates into CASIPRDRAFEAFF. Supplemented by reference TRBV19 and TRBJ1-1, the full variable domain reads DGGITQSPKYLFRKEGQNVTLSCEQNLNHDAMYWYRQDPGQGLRLIYYSQIVNDFQKGDIAEGYSVSREKKESFPLTVTSAQKNPTAFYLCASIPRDRAFEAFFGQGTRLTVV.